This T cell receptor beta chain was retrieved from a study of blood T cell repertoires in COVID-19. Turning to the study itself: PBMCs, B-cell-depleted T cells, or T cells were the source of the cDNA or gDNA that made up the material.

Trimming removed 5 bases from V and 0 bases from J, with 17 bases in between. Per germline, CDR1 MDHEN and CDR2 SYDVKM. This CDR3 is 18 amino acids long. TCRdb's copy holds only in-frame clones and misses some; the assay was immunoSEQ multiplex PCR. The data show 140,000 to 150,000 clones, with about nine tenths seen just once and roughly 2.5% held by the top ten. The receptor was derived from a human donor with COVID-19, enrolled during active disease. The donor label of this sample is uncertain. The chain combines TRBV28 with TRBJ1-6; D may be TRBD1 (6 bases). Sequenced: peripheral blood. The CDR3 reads CASSLDGGQSSYNSPLHF. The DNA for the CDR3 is TGTGCCAGCAGTCTTGATGGGGGCCAGAGCTCCTATAATTCACCCCTCCACTTT.